Listed below are T cell receptor beta chains from one sample, sequenced in a study of blood T cell repertoires in COVID-19. Assay: immunoSEQ multiplex PCR; the TCRdb copy retains only in-frame clones and omits some. Among roughly 84,000 clones listed, around four fifths were seen once. Sequencing was carried out using peripheral blood. The receptors shown here come from a man between 60 and 75 years old with COVID-19, enrolled during active disease. Both conserved end residues are trimmed from each CDR3. The size entry is marked missing in some rows and otherwise reads once, few, many or a size class.

v_gene	j_gene	abundance	CDR3aa
TRBV6-5	TRBJ1-6	few	ASRALNNSPLH
TRBV7-9	TRBJ1-1	NA	ASSFTGGLTEAF
TRBV5-8	TRBJ2-5	NA	ASSFLSLGIQETQY
TRBV19	TRBJ2-3	NA	ASSSPPGTGKTTDTQY
TRBV6-6	TRBJ1-1	NA	ASSYSADTEAF
TRBV5-8	TRBJ2-1	NA	ASVLLRVLATYNEQF
TRBV12-3/TRBV12-4	TRBJ1-4	NA	ASSYGGEKLF
TRBV27	TRBJ2-7	NA	ASSQRPGGSLYEQY
TRBV9	TRBJ2-3	few	ASSVAADTQY
TRBV24-1	TRBJ2-2	NA	ATEQGAAGELF
TRBV3-1/TRBV3-2	TRBJ2-3	NA	ASSQDLRGGTDTQY
TRBV7-6	TRBJ2-3	once	ASSGLAGAGDTQY
TRBV6-2/TRBV6-3	TRBJ1-5	NA	ASSYSRVSNQPQH
TRBV12-5	TRBJ2-5	NA	ASGLVRGGIGQETQY
TRBV7-9	TRBJ2-2	once	ASSLAQPSGTGELF
TRBV5-4	TRBJ2-2	once	ASTPTGAHGELF
TRBV6-5	TRBJ2-1	few	ASRRQGYRNEQF
TRBV4-3	TRBJ1-2	many	ASSQEFGGYSYGYT
TRBV9	TRBJ2-5	NA	ASSGGLAGVWGETQY
TRBV6-5	TRBJ2-1	NA	ASTGLAYNEQF
TRBV19	TRBJ1-1	NA	ASRSPGHLNTEAF
TRBV18	TRBJ2-7	once	ASSPLPTSGRPTLPYEQY
TRBV19	TRBJ2-3	NA	ASSETSGRYIDTQY
TRBV18	TRBJ1-1	NA	ASSPAAREAF
TRBV25-1	TRBJ2-3	NA	ASSEPRGGDTDTQY
TRBV2	TRBJ1-6	NA	ASRTGGPSSYNSPLH